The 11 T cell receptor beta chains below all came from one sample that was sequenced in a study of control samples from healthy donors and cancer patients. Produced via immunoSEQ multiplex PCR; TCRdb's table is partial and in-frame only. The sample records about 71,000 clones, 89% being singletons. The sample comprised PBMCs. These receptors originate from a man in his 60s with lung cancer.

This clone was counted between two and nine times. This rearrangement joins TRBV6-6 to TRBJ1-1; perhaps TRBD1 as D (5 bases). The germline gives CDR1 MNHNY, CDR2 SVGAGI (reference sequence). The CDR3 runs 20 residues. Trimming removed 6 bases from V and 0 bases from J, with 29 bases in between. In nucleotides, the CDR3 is TGTGCCAGCAGCTCACCCCGTGTGTTTGGGGCGGACCCGATGAACACTGAAGCTTTCTTT. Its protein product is CASSSPRVFGADPMNTEAFF.

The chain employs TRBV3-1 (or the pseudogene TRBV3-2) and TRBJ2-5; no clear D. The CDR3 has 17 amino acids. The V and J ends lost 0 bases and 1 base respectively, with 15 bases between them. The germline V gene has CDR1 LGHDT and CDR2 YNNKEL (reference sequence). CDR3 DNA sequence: TGTGCCAGCAGCCAAGATTTAGTACCCGGGCCCCAAGAGACCCAGTACTTC. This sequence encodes CASSQDLVPGPQETQYF.

The CDR3 coding sequence is TGTGCCAGCTCACCAAGACACCAAGAGACCCAGTACTTC. As protein: CASSPRHQETQYF. The chain uses TRBV18 and TRBJ2-5; D call uncertain. CDR1 KGHSH and CDR2 LQKENI come from the germline V gene. The germline V and J ends were trimmed by 2 bases and 0 bases, with 4 bases remaining between them. The CDR3 runs to 13 residues.

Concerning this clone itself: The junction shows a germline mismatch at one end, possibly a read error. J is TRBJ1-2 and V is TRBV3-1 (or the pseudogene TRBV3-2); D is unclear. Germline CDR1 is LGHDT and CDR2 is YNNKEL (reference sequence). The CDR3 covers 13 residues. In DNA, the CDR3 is TGTGCCAGCAGCCAAGAAGTGGGCCAGCTGTGGGACTTC. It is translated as CASSQEVGQLWDF.

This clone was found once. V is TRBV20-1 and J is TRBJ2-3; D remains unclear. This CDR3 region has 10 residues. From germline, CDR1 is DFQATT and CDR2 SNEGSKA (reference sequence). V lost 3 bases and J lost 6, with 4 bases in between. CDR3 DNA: TGCAGTGCTAGTACTGATACGCAGTATTTT. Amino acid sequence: CSASTDTQYF.

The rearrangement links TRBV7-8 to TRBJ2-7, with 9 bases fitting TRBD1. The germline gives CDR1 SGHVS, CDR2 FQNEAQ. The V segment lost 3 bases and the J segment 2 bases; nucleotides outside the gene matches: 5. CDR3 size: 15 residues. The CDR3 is CASSLSGTGPYEQYV. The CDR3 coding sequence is TGTGCCAGCAGCTTGTCCGGGACAGGGCCCTACGAGCAGTACGTC.

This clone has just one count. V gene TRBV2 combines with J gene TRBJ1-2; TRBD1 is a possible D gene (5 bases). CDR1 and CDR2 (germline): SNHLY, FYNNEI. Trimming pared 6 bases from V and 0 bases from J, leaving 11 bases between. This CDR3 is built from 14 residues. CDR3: CASRYRSSNYGYTF. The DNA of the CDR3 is TGTGCCAGCAGATACAGGAGCTCTAACTATGGCTACACCTTC.

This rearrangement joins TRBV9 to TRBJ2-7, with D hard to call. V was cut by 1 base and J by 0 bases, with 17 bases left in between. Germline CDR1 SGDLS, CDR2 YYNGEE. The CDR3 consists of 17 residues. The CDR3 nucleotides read TGTGCCAGCAGCGTATATGACCGCGAACTCAGCTCCTACGAGCAGTACTTC. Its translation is CASSVYDRELSSYEQYF.

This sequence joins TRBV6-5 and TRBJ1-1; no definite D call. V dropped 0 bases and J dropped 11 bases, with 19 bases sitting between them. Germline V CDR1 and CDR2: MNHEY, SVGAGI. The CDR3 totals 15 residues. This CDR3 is CASSYSSTTVPRAFF. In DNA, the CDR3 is TGTGCCAGCAGTTACTCGAGTACAACAGTACCTCGGGCTTTCTTT.

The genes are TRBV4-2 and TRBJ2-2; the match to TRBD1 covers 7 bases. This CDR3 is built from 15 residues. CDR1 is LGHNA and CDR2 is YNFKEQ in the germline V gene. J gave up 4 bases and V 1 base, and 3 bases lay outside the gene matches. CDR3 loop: CASSQAGGITGELFF. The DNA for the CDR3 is TGTGCCAGCAGCCAAGCAGGGGGAATCACCGGGGAGCTGTTTTTT.

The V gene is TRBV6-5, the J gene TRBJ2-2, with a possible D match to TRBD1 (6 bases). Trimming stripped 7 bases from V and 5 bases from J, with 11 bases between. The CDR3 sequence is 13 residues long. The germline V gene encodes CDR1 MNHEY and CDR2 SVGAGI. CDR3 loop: CASINRATGELFF. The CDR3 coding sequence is TGTGCCAGCATTAACAGGGCGACCGGGGAGCTGTTTTTT.